The rows below give T cell receptor beta chains drawn from one sample of a study of cytomegalovirus exposure and HLA in healthy donors. The protocol was immunoSEQ multiplex PCR, while the TCRdb copy is restricted to in-frame clones and leaves out a portion. The sample shows under 95,000 clones, and 0.58% sits with its ten largest clones. Sequencing was done on a sample of PBMCs. These receptors all stem from a man aged 50-59 years in good health and CMV-seronegative. The CDR3 runs from the conserved cysteine through the conserved F or W. Each record gives: CDR3 length, J gene, D gene, V gene, CDR3 DNA, CDR3 protein. A D gene is named only where the DNA matches it firmly.

18 TRBJ2-1 TRBD2 TRBV10-3 TGTGCCATCAGTGAGTCGTCGGTTGGGCGGGGGGGAAACAATGAGCAGTTCTTC CAISESSVGRGGNNEQFF
17 TRBJ1-2 TRBD1 TRBV28 TGTGCCAGCAGTTCCTCCGGGACAGGGGCGCGGGGCTATGGCTACACCTTC CASSSSGTGARGYGYTF
15 TRBJ2-1 TRBD1 TRBV5-1 TGCGCCAGCAGCTGGTCAGGGGGAGCCTACAATGAGCAGTTCTTC CASSWSGGAYNEQFF
18 TRBJ1-1 TRBD1 TRBV7-9 TGTGCCAGCAGCTTAGAGGCAGGGACAGGGGGCTTTGGGACTGAAGCTTTCTTT CASSLEAGTGGFGTEAFF
15 TRBJ2-3 - TRBV7-3 TGTGCCAGCAGCTTATCCGGGACTCGGGGAGATACGCAGTATTTT CASSLSGTRGDTQYF
14 TRBJ1-5 TRBD1 TRBV30 TGTGCCTGGAGTGGTAAAGGGGGCGGTCAGCCCCAGCATTTT CAWSGKGGGQPQHF
15 TRBJ2-1 TRBD1 TRBV6-5 TGTGCCAGCAGTTATACGGGACAGGACTACAATGAGCAGTTCTTC CASSYTGQDYNEQFF
11 TRBJ2-1 - TRBV5-6 TGTGCCAGCAGCTTCAACAATGAGCAGTTCTTC CASSFNNEQFF
16 TRBJ2-5 TRBD2 TRBV4-1 TGCGCCAGCAGCCCCCTCGCGACTAGCGGGGGAGAGACCCAGTACTTC CASSPLATSGGETQYF
15 TRBJ1-1 TRBD1 TRBV5-1 TGCGCCAGCAGCCTGTCTCCACAGGGGGCCCCTGAAGCTTTCTTT CASSLSPQGAPEAFF
16 TRBJ1-2 - TRBV5-4 TGTGCCAGCAGCTTGGGCCAACCAGGGCTTAACTATGGCTACACCTTC CASSLGQPGLNYGYTF
15 TRBJ2-2 TRBD1 TRBV7-3 TGTGCCAGCAGTCAATTAGGGGGCAACACCGGGGAGCTGTTTTTT CASSQLGGNTGELFF
15 TRBJ1-1 - TRBV5-1 TGCGCCAGCAGCTTGTCGGGAAGCATGAACACTGAAGCTTTCTTT CASSLSGSMNTEAFF
16 TRBJ2-5 TRBD2 TRBV5-4 TGTGCCAGCAGCTCTGGCGCGGGGGGGATCCAAGAGACCCAGTACTTC CASSSGAGGIQETQYF
15 TRBJ1-2 TRBD1 TRBV7-2 TGTGCCAGCAGCCTGTGGACAGGGGGTAACTATGGCTACACCTTC CASSLWTGGNYGYTF
9 TRBJ1-1 - TRBV20-1 TGCAGTGCCGATAATGAGGCTTTCTTT CSADNEAFF
14 TRBJ2-5 - TRBV7-2 TGTGCCAGCAGCTTCTACTCAGGGGCAGAGACCCAGTACTTC CASSFYSGAETQYF
15 TRBJ2-3 - TRBV11-3 TGTGCCAGCAGCTTATTCGGAGGGACGGCAGATACGCAGTATTTT CASSLFGGTADTQYF
12 TRBJ2-5 - TRBV2 TGTGCCAGCAGTGCCTACCGCGAGACCCAGTACTTC CASSAYRETQYF
14 TRBJ1-1 - TRBV14 TGTGCCAGCAGCCAAATTTCGCGCGGTCCTGAAGCTTTCTTT CASSQISRGPEAFF
17 TRBJ2-5 TRBD2 TRBV4-2 TGTGCCAGCAGCCAAGGCGCAGCGGGGGGGCCTTTGGAGACCCAGTACTTC CASSQGAAGGPLETQYF
13 TRBJ1-5 - TRBV10-3 TGTGCCATCAGTACACAGGATAATCAGCCCCAGCATTTT CAISTQDNQPQHF
15 TRBJ1-3 - TRBV10-3 TGTGCCAGCACAGCTGGGCAGAGCTCTGGAAACACCATATATTTT CASTAGQSSGNTIYF
14 TRBJ2-7 - TRBV5-3 TGTGCCAGAGTTGACGGGACAAGGTCCTACGAGCAGTACTTC CARVDGTRSYEQYF
14 TRBJ2-3 TRBD1 TRBV27 TGTGCCAGCAGTTTCCAGACAGGGGCAGATACGCAGTATTTT CASSFQTGADTQYF
14 TRBJ2-7 - TRBV6-1 TGTGCCAGCAGTGAAAGAACAGGGTCGGTTTTGCAGTACTTC CASSERTGSVLQYF
15 TRBJ2-7 - TRBV29-1 TGCAGCGTAGTCGACCAGGTCTATAATAGTGAGGAGCAGTACTTC CSVVDQVYNSEEQYF
15 TRBJ1-1 TRBD1 TRBV7-2 TGTGCCAGCAGCCAGGGGGACAGACGAAACACTGAAGCTTTCTTT CASSQGDRRNTEAFF
14 TRBJ1-2 TRBD1 TRBV10-3 TGTGCCATCAATCGGGACAGGACCGCCTATGGCTACACCTTC CAINRDRTAYGYTF
16 TRBJ1-2 TRBD1 TRBV7-9 TGTGCCAGCAGCTTAGGTAGGGACAGGGGCGGCGGTGGCTACACCTTC CASSLGRDRGGGGYTF
15 TRBJ2-7 TRBD1 TRBV5-1 TGCGCCAGCACCATTGAGGGGGACAGGGCCTACGAGCAGTACTTC CASTIEGDRAYEQYF
15 TRBJ2-5 TRBD1 TRBV5-1 TGCGCCAGCAGCTTGGGGAGGACAGGCCAAGAGACCCAGTACTTC CASSLGRTGQETQYF
16 TRBJ1-1 - TRBV7-2 TGTGCCAGCAGCTTGAACAGGGTCCGGCTGAACACTGAAGCTTTCTTT CASSLNRVRLNTEAFF
13 TRBJ2-7 - TRBV5-1 TGCGCCAGCGCAAGTTCCCGGTGGTACGAGCAGTACTTC CASASSRWYEQYF
14 TRBJ1-1 TRBD1 TRBV6-5 TGTGCCAGCAGTTGGACAGGGGCTAACACTGAAGCTTTCTTT CASSWTGANTEAFF
16 TRBJ2-3 TRBD1 TRBV5-1 TGCGCCAGCAGCTTGGCTGGGACAGGGAGTGGAGATACGCAGTATTTT CASSLAGTGSGDTQYF
15 TRBJ1-1 - TRBV28 TGTGCCAGCCCTAAAGTCGGGGATTTGAACACTGAAGCTTTCTTT CASPKVGDLNTEAFF
14 TRBJ1-1 TRBD1 TRBV2 TGTGCCAGCAGGTGGGACAGGGAGAACACTGAAGCTTTCTTT CASRWDRENTEAFF
13 TRBJ1-1 - TRBV5-1 TGCGCCAGCAGCTTGTATGGGAGGGGTGAAGCTTTCTTT CASSLYGRGEAFF
14 TRBJ2-7 TRBD1 TRBV6-6 TGTGCCAGCAGTCTGTACGGACAGGGAAGAGAGCAGTACTTC CASSLYGQGREQYF
17 TRBJ2-1 TRBD2 TRBV9 TGTGCCAGCAGCGTTCTGGGACTAGCGGGGGGGTACAATGAGCAGTTCTTC CASSVLGLAGGYNEQFF